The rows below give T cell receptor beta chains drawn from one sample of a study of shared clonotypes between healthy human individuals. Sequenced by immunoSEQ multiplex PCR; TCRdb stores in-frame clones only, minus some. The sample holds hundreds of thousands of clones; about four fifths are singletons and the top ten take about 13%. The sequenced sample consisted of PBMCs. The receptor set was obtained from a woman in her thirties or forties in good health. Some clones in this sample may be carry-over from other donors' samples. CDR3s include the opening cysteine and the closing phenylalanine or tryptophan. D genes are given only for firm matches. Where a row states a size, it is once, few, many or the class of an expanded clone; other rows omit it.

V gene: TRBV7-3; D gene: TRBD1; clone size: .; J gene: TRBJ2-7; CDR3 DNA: TGTGCCAGCAGCTCCCGGGACAGGGGGCAGGGCGAGCAGTACTTC; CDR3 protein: CASSSRDRGQGEQYF
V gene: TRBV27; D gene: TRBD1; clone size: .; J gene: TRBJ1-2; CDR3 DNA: TGTGCCATCCCGAGTACCAGGGGGGCCCTGGTCTATGGCTACACCTTC; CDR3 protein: CAIPSTRGALVYGYTF
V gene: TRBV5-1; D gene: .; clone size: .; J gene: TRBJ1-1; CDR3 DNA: TGCGCCAGCAGCTTGCTAGGGAACACTGAAGCTTTCTTT; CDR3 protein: CASSLLGNTEAFF
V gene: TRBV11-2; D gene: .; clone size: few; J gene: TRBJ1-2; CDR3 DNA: TGTGCCAGCAGCTTAAGGTTGGAAGATCTTGGCTACACCTTC; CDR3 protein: CASSLRLEDLGYTF
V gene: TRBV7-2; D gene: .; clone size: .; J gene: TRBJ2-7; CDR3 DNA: TGTGCCAGCAGCTTATATGCGGGCCCCTACGAGCAGTACTTC; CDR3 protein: CASSLYAGPYEQYF
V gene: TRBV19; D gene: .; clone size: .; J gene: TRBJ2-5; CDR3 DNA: TGTGCCAGTAGTATAGTTTTTTCAGAGACCCAGTACTTC; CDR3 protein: CASSIVFSETQYF
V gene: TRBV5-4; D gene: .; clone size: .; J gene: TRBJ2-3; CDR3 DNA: TGTGCCAGCAGCTCCGAGGGGGTTTGGGCAGATACGCAGTATTTT; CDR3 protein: CASSSEGVWADTQYF
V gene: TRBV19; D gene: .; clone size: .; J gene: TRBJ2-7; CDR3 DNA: TGTGCCACTCTAAAGGGTGGGACCTACGAGCAGTACTTC; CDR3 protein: CATLKGGTYEQYF
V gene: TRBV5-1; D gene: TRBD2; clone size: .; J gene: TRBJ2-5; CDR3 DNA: TGCGCCAGCAGCTCCGGGACTAGCTCGAAGGGGGAGACCCAGTACTTC; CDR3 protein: CASSSGTSSKGETQYF
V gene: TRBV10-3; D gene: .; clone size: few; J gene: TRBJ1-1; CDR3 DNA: TGTGCCATCAGTGATGTACCCCCTGAAGCTTTCTTT; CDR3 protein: CAISDVPPEAFF
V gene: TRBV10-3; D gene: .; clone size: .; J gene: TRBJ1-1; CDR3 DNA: TGTGCCATCAGTGAGAGATCAGAGGTCACTGAAGCTTTCTTT; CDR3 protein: CAISERSEVTEAFF
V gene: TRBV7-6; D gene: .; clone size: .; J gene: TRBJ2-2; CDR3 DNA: TGTGCCAGCAGCCCCGCAGGGCCAAACACCGGGGAGCTGTTTTTT; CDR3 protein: CASSPAGPNTGELFF
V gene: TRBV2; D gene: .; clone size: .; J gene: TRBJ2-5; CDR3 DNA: TGTGCCAGCAGTGCCGGCCAGCAAGAGACCCAGTACTTC; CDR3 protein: CASSAGQQETQYF
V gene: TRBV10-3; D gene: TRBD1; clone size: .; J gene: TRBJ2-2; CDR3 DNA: TGTGCCATCAGTGAGTCTGTTCAGGGACAGATCACCGGGGAGCTGTTTTTT; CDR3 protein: CAISESVQGQITGELFF
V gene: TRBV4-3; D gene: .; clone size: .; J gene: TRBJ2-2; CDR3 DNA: TGCGCCAGCAGCCGGGGGGACGGGGAGCTGTTTTTT; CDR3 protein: CASSRGDGELFF
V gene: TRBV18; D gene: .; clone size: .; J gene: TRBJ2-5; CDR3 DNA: TGTGCCAGCTCACCAATGGGCCAAGAGACCCAGTACTTC; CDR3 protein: CASSPMGQETQYF
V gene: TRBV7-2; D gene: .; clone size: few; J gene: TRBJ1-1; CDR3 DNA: TGTGCCAGCAGCTTAGTTGAGAACACTGAAGCTTTCTTT; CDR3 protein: CASSLVENTEAFF
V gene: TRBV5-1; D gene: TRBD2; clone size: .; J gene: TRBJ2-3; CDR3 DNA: TGCGCCAGTACCGGGACTAGCGGTACCACAGATACGCAGTATTTT; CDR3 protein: CASTGTSGTTDTQYF
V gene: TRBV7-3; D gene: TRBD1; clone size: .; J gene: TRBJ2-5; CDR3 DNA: TGTGCCAGCAGCTTAGGGAAAACAGGGGTGGAGACCCAGTACTTC; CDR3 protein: CASSLGKTGVETQYF
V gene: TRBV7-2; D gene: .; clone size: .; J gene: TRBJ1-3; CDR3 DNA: TGTGCCAGCAGCTTAGTGTGGGCAGGCTCTGGAAACACCATATATTTT; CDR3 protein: CASSLVWAGSGNTIYF
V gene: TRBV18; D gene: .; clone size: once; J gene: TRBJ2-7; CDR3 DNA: TGTGCCAGCTCACCGCTCGGGAAAACTAGCTACGAGCAGTACTTC; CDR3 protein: CASSPLGKTSYEQYF
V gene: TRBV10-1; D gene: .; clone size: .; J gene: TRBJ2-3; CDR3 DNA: TGCGCCAGCAGCTTAGGCACAGATACGCAGTATTTT; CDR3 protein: CASSLGTDTQYF
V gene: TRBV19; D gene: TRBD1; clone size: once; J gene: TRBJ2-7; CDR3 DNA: TGTGCCAGTAGTATTCGACAGGGGGCCCTCGAGCAGTACTTC; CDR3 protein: CASSIRQGALEQYF
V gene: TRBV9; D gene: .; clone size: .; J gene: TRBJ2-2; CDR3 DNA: TGTGCCAGCAGCGCCAGAGGTACGAACACCGGGGAGCTGTTTTTT; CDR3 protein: CASSARGTNTGELFF
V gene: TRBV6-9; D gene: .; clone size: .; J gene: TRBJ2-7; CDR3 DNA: TGTGCCAGCGCCCCGGGATCGGAGGGTAACGCCTACGAGCAGTACTTC; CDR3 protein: CASAPGSEGNAYEQYF
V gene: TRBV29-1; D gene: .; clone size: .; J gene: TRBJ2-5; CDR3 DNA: TGCAGCGCCAGGGACATCCAAGAGACCCAGTACTTC; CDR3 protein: CSARDIQETQYF
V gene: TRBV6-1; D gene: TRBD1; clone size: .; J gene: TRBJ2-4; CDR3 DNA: TGTGCCAGCAGTGAAGGGACTACAGGGGGCGGTAGGTGGGACATTCAGTACTTC; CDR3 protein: CASSEGTTGGGRWDIQYF
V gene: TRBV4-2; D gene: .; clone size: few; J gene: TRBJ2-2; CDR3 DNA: TGTGCCAGCAGCCAAGATTCGGGGCAGGGGTACACCGGGGAGCTGTTTTTT; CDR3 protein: CASSQDSGQGYTGELFF
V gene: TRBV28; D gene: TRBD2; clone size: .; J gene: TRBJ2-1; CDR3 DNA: TGTGCCAGCAGCGAAGCGGGAGGAACCTCCTACAATGAGCAGTTCTTC; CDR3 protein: CASSEAGGTSYNEQFF
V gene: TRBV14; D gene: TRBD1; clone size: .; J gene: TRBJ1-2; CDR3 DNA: TGTGCCAGCAGCCAAGTTTTGGACAGGGCGACCTTC; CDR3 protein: CASSQVLDRATF
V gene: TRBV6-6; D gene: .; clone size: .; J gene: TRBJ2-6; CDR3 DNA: TGTGCCAGCGTGGAGGGGGCGGTTGGGGCCAACGTCCTGACTTTC; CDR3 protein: CASVEGAVGANVLTF
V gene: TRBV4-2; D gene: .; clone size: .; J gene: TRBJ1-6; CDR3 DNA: TGTGCCAGCAGCCAAGCTCAGGGAGGAAATTCACCCCTCCACTTT; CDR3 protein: CASSQAQGGNSPLHF
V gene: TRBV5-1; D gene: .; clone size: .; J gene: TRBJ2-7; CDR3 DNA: TGCGCCAGCAGCTTGGGTCAGGATGCCTACGAGCAGTACTTC; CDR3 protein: CASSLGQDAYEQYF
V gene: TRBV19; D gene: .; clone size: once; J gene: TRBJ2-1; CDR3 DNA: TGTGCCAGTAGTATGAGGGACAACAATGAGCAGTTCTTC; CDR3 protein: CASSMRDNNEQFF
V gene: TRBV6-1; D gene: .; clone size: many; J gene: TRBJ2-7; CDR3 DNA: TGTGCCAGCAGTGAACTGGCGGAGGCCTCCTACGAGCAGTACTTC; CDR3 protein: CASSELAEASYEQYF
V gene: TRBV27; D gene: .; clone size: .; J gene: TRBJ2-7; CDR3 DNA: TGTGCCAGCAGCCCAAGTCTTCGGGGGATCACTTACGAGCAGTACTTC; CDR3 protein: CASSPSLRGITYEQYF
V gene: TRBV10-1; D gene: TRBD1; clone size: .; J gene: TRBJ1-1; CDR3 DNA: TGCGCCAGCAGTGAGCATCGGAGACAGGGAGATACTGAAGCTTTCTTT; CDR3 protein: CASSEHRRQGDTEAFF
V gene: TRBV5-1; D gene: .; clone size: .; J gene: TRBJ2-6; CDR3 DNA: TGCGCCAGCAGCTTGGATGTCCGCTCTGGGGCCAACGTCCTGACTTTC; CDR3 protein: CASSLDVRSGANVLTF
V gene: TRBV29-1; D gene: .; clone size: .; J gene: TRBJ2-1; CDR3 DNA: TGCAGCGTTGAGTCTTCCAGGGTGCACAATGAGCAGTTCTTC; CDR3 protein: CSVESSRVHNEQFF
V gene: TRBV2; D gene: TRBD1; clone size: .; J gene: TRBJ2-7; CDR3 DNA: TGTGCCAGCAACGTACCGGGACAGGGGACCTACGAGCAGTACTTC; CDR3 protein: CASNVPGQGTYEQYF
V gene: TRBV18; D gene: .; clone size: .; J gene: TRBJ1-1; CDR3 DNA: TGTGCCAGCTCACCATCCACAGGGTGGGACACTGAAGCTTTCTTT; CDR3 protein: CASSPSTGWDTEAFF
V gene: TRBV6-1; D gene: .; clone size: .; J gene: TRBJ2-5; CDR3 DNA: TGTGCCAGCAGTGACTTGGGCGGCTTGGGGTCGGAGACCCAGTACTTC; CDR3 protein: CASSDLGGLGSETQYF
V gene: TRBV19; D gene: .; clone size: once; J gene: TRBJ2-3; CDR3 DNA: TGTGCCAGTAGTACAAACAGGGTCGTACGCACAGATACGCAGTATTTT; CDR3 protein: CASSTNRVVRTDTQYF
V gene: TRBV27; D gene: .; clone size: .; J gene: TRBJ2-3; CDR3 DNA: TGTGCCAGCAGTTTCTTCAGCGGCGCAGATACGCAGTATTTT; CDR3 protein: CASSFFSGADTQYF
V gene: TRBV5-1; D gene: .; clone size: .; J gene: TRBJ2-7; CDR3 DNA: TGCGCCAGCAGCTTGGAAGGGGATGGGGACCGTTTGTACTTC; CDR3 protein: CASSLEGDGDRLYF